This T cell receptor beta chain was captured in a study of patients and donors after allogeneic stem cell transplantation. Each CDR3 protein is one row after TCRdb ran MiXCR on the RT-PCR reads. Of fewer than 500,000 distinct CDR3 sequences listed, roughly 17% are singletons. Germline V gene data show CDR1 as DFQATT and CDR2 as SNEGSKA (reference sequence). The CDR3 totals 11 residues. The V end was cut by 1 base, the J end by 4 bases, with 4 bases between. Sequenced material: blood, either unsorted or a sorted T cell fraction (not recorded which). The clonotype comes from a human donor who was either an allogeneic HSCT recipient or a stem cell or donor lymphocyte infusion donor (not recorded which). It is not recorded whose cells these are; they may come from a transplant donor. The V call is TRBV20-1, the J call TRBJ2-5; D is uncertain. CDR3 coding DNA: TGCAGTGCTAGAGTCACAGAGACCCAGTACTTC. Amino acid sequence: CSARVTETQYF.